The present T cell receptor (beta chain) was sequenced within a study of molecular identifiers for immune sequencing clone quantification. Turning to the study itself: Replicate experiments took RNA from about 20,000 or 100,000 naive CD8 cells, divided it five ways and sequenced four.

This CDR3 is 13 amino acids long. The germline CDR1 and CDR2 sequences are LGHNA and YSLEER. The V end was cut by 6 bases, the J end by 0 bases, with 9 bases between. The authors built bulk TCR libraries by previously described methods with listed TCR primers. MiXCR was run by TCRdb on the PCR reads, yielding one entry per CDR3 protein. This sample carries about 320,000 distinct CDR3 sequences, over 20% of them seen once, and the ten largest clones take approximately 0.84%. This TCR was recovered from a human donor in good health. Some libraries in this study had Jurkat cell RNA spiked in. V is TRBV4-3 and J is TRBJ2-7; D gene ambiguous. The sequenced sample was naive CD8+ T cells from blood, with Jurkat cell RNA spiked in. This sample's subset: FACS-sorted CD8+CD4-CCR7+CD45RA+ naive T cells. The CDR3 sequence: CASSDRLSYEQYF. CDR3 nucleotides: TGCGCCAGCAGTGACCGACTCTCCTACGAGCAGTACTTC.